This entry describes one T cell receptor (beta chain). Its target antigen remains unknown. The CDR3 spans 15 residues, from the cysteine through the phenylalanine. No DNA appears here. TCRdb records Illumina HiSeq 2000 as the sequencer. TCR beta cDNA libraries were made by 5'RACE template switching that added a universal primer site and unique molecular identifiers. Priming for cDNA synthesis came from the TCR beta constant segment, and two successive PCR amplification steps followed. In the source study's methods: MIGEC handled demultiplexing of the reads and grouping by UMI, while MiTCR was used to assemble and quantify clonotypes. To remove erroneous sequences, TCR cDNA sequences were retained only when supported by two or more reads. The tcR package was used for downstream repertoire analysis, with clonotypes matched between fractions based on CDR3 nucleotide sequence plus V segment. VDJmatch was used to annotate antigen specificity against VDJdb, with one amino acid substitution allowed in CDR3. The reads underwent TCRdb reprocessing, giving one record for each CDR3 protein sequence and no DNA. For this entry, the V and J calls and clone size follow TCRdb and not the study's own pipeline. For this sample, the table gives 500,000 or so distinct CDR3 sequences. 3.5% to 4.5% of the sample belongs to the ten largest clones.

These data belong to a study of T cells expressing NK-cell markers (dated by TCRdb to the early 2020s). Looking at the study overall: Three sorted T-cell subsets (CD3+CD56+NKG2C+, CD3+CD56+NKG2C- and CD3+CD56-NKG2C+) from under ten donors had their TCR beta-chain repertoires profiled. Of the eight sequenced donors, seven were found to be HCMV-seropositive and one was found to be HCMV-seronegative. All eight donors whose samples were sequenced were randomly selected healthy volunteers, three of them men and five women. Libraries were sequenced as 2 x 150 bp reads on Illumina HiSeq 2000/2500, MiSeq or NextSeq.

The study at large found these results: Those dominant clonotypes were again the most abundant among CD3+CD56-NKG2C+ cells in a few donors, at roughly 28.3-60.1%. It remained unclear whether the expanded NKG2C-expressing T cell clones were specific for HCMV antigens. For six donors, the dominant CD3+CD56+NKG2C+ clonotypes were among the top 10 CD8+ clonotypes and accounted for roughly 1.0-8% of CD8+ T cells.

To determine HCMV serostatus, a commercial ELISA kit was used to detect HCMV-specific IgG in serum. Ficoll density gradient centrifugation was used to isolate peripheral blood mononuclear cells from blood. In this chain, TRBV12-3 or TRBV12-4 is recombined with TRBJ1-6; TCRdb proposes TRBD1, but this gene call is untestable without DNA. The sample taken for sequencing was blood T cells: a sorted CD56 or NKG2C T cell subset, CD4+ or CD8+ T cells, or bulk PBMC T cells (not recorded which). This receptor was identified in a man between 18 and 29 years old in good health. Donor details come from another sample of the same person, matched by shared clones. The CDR3 here reads CASSSIRDYNSPLHF.